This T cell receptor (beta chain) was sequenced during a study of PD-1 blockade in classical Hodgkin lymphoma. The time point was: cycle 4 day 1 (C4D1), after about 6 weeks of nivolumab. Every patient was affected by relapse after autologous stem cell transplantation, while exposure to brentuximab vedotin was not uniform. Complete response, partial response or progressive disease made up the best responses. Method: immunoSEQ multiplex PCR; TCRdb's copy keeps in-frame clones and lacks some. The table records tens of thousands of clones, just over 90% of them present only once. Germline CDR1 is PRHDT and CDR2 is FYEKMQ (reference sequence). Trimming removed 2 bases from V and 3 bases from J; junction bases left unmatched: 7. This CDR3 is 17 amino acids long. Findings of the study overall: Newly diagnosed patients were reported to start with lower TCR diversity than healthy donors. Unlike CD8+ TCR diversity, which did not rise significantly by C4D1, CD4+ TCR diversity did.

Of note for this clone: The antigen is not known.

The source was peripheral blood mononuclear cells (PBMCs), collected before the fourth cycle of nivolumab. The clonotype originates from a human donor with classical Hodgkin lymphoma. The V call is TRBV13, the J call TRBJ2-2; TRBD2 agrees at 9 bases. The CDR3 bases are TGTGCCAGCAGCTTAAGGATAGCGGGGGCCTACACCGGGGAGCTGTTTTTT. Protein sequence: CASSLRIAGAYTGELFF.